The clone carrying this TCR beta chain has just one count. Its antigen remains unknown. Primers for the PCR totalled 60 Vbeta and 13 Jbeta. Here immunoSEQ multiplex PCR was the method, and the copy in TCRdb shows in-frame clones only, minus some. This sample has over 100,000 clones, with around 84% found just once. This specimen belongs to a study of cytomegalovirus exposure and HLA in healthy donors. Study information: Among the roughly 400 genotyped donors, over 70% were placed in the Caucasian-associated ancestry cluster. Study results and limitations: A later analysis showed TCR association rates differing by HLA locus, peaking at DRB1 and lowest at HLA-C. The study designated around 150 TCR beta chains cytomegalovirus-associated. Some V segments, including TRBV6-2 and TRBV6-3, were excluded as indistinguishable.

Trimming pared 0 bases from V and 5 bases from J, leaving 12 bases between. In germline, CDR1 is SGHNT, CDR2 YYREEE (reference sequence). This CDR3 is 14 amino acids long. The chain combines TRBV5-4 with TRBJ2-7, with a weak D call TRBD2 (5 bases). This clonotype was sampled from a woman in her twenties or thirties in good health and CMV-seropositive. The sequencing sample was made of PBMCs. CDR3 sequence reads: CASSLEEWGDEQYF. In DNA, the CDR3 is TGTGCCAGCAGCTTGGAAGAATGGGGAGACGAGCAGTACTTC.